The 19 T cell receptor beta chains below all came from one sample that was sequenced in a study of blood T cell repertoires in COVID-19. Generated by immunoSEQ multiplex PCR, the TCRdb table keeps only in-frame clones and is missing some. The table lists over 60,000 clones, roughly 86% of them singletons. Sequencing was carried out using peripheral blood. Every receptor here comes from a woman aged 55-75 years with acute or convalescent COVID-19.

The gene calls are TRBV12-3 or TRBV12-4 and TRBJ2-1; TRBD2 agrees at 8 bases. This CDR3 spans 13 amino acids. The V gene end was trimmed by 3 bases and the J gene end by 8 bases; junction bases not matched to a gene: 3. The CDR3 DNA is TGTGCCAGCAGTTTCCGGGGGGGAGATGAGCAGTTCTTC. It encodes CASSFRGGDEQFF.

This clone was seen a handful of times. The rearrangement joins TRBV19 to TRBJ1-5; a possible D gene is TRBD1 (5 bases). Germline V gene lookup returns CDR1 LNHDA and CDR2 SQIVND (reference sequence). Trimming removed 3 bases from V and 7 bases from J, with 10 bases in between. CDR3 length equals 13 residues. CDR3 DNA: TGTGCCAGTAGTATTACAGGCAGCCAGCCCCAGCATTTT. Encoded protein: CASSITGSQPQHF.

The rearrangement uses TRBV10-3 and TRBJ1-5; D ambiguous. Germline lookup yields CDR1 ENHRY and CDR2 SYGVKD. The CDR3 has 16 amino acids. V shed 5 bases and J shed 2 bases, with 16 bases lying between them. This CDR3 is CAISQAGFGGNQPQHF. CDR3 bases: TGTGCCATCAGTCAGGCGGGATTTGGAGGCAATCAGCCCCAGCATTTT.

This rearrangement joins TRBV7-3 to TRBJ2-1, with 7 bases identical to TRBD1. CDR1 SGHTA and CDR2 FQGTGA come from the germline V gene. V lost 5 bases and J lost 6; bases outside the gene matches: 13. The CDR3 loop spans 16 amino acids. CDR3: CASSPIRDSLPNEQFF. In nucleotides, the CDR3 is TGTGCCAGCAGCCCAATTCGGGACAGTCTTCCCAATGAGCAGTTCTTC.

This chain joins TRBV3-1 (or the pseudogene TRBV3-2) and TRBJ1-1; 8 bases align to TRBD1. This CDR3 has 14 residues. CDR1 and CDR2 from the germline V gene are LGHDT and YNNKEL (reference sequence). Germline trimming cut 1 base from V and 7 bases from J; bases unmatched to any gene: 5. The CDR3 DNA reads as TGTGCCAGCAGCCAAGTACAGGGGGGACTTGAAGCTTTCTTT. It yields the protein CASSQVQGGLEAFF.

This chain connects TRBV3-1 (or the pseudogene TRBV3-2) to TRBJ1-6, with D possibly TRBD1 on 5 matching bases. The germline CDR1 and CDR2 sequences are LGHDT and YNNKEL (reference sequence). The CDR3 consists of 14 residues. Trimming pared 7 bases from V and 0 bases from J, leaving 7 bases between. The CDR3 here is CASTGGSYNSPLHF. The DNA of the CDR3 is TGTGCCAGCACCGGGGGCTCCTATAATTCACCCCTCCACTTT.

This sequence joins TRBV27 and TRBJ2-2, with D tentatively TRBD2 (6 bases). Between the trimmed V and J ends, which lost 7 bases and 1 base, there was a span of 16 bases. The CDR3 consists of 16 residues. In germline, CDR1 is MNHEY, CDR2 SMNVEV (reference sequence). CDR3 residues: CASKGGLPLNTGELFF. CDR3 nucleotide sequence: TGTGCCAGCAAAGGAGGGCTGCCTCTGAACACCGGGGAGCTGTTTTTT.

The CDR3 bases are TGTGCCAGCACGGCGGGGAAAGAGCAGTTCTTC. Amino acid sequence: CASTAGKEQFF. J is TRBJ2-1 and V is TRBV12-3 or TRBV12-4; weak D call: TRBD2 (6 bases). The germline V and J ends were trimmed by 7 bases and 10 bases, with 11 bases remaining between them. The CDR3 sequence is 11 residues long.

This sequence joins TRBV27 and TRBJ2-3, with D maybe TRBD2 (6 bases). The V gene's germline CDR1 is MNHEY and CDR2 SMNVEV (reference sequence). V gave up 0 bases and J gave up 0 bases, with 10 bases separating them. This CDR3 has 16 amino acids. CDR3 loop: CASSLSAGSSTDTQYF. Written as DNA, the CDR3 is TGTGCCAGCAGTTTATCGGCGGGGTCTAGCACAGATACGCAGTATTTT.

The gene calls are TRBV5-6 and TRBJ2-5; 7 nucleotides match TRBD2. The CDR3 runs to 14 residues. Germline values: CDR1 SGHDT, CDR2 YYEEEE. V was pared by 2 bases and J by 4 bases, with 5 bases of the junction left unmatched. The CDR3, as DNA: TGTGCCAGCAGCTTCGCGGGGGAGGGAGAGACCCAGTACTTC. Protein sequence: CASSFAGEGETQYF.

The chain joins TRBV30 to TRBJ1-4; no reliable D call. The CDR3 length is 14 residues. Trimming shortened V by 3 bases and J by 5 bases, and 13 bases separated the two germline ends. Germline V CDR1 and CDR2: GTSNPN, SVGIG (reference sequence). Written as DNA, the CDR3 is TGTGCCTGGAGCACCGGGATACAAAATGAAAAACTGTTTTTT. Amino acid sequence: CAWSTGIQNEKLFF.

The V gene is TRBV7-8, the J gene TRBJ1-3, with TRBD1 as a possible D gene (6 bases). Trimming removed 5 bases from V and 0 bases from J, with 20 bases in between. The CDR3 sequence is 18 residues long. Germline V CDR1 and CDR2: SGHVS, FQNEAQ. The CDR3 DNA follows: TGTGCCAGCAGCAAGCTAATGGACAGTGGCATCTCTGGAAACACCATATATTTT. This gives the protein CASSKLMDSGISGNTIYF.

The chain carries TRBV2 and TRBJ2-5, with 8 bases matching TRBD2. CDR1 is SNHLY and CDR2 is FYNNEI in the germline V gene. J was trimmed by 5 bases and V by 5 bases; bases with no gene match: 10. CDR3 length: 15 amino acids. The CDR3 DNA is TGTGCCAGCAGTTCTAGCGGGCTACAAGCGGAGACCCAGTACTTC. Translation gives CASSSSGLQAETQYF. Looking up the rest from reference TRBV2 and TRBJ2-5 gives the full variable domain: EPEVTQTPSHQVTQMGQEVILRCVPISNHLYFYWYRQILGQKVEFLVSFYNNEISEKSEIFDDQFSVERPDGSNFTLKIRSTKLEDSAMYFCASSSSGLQAETQYFGPGTRLLVL.

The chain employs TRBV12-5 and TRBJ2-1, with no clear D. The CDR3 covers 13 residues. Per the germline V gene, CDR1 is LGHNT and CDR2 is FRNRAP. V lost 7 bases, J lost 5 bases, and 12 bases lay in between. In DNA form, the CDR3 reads TGTGCTAGTGACTCGAGCTATGACAATGAGCAGTTCTTC. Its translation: CASDSSYDNEQFF.

CDR3 sequence: CASSDRATTEAFF. The CDR3 DNA sequence: TGTGCCAGCAGTGACAGGGCTACCACTGAAGCTTTCTTT. This chain connects TRBV2 to TRBJ1-1; the D gene is possibly TRBD1 (5 bases). CDR1 is SNHLY and CDR2 is FYNNEI in the germline V gene. V dropped 3 bases and J dropped 4 bases, with 9 bases sitting between them. The CDR3 sequence is 13 residues long.

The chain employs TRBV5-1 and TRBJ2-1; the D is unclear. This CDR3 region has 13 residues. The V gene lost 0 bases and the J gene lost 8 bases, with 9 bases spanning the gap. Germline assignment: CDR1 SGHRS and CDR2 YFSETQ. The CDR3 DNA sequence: TGCGCCAGCAGCTTGGCCCGAGGTCATGAGCAGTTCTTC. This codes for CASSLARGHEQFF.

CDR3 loop: CASRLSNYGYTF. CDR3 nucleotides: TGTGCCAGCCGACTGTCTAACTATGGCTACACCTTC. The chain links TRBV28 to TRBJ1-2; D remains ambiguous. Germline CDR1 is MDHEN and CDR2 is SYDVKM. This CDR3 spans 12 amino acids. Trimming left V 8 bases short and J 0 bases short, with 7 bases between.

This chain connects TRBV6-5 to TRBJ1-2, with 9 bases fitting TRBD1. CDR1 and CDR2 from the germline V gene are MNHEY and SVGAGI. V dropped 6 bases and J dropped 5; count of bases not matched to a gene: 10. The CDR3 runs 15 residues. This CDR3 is CASRSRQGVRYGYTF. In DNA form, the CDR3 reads TGTGCCAGCAGGAGCCGACAGGGGGTGCGGTATGGCTACACCTTC.

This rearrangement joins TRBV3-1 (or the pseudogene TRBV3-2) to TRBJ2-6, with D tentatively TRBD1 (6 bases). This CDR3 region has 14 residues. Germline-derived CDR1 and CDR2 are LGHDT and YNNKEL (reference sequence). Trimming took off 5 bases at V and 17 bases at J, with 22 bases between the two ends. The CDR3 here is CASSSLGGHPLMTF. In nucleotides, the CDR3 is TGTGCCAGCAGCTCACTTGGGGGACACCCCTTAATGACTTTC.